Following are 7 T cell receptor beta chains from one sample sequenced in a study of early stage breast cancer tumors. Produced via immunoSEQ multiplex PCR; TCRdb's table is partial and in-frame only. This sample has under 45,000 clones, with about two thirds found just once. Material: blood. The receptors derive from a person aged 45 to 60 with breast cancer.

The chain joins TRBV13 to TRBJ1-1, with TRBD1 identical over 8 bases. The germline V gene has CDR1 PRHDT and CDR2 FYEKMQ (reference sequence). This CDR3 has 14 residues. V trimming: 4 bases; J trimming: 1 base; junction bases outside the gene matches: 2. The CDR3, as DNA: TGTGCCAGCAGCTACGGACAGGGGAACACTGAAGCTTTCTTT. Residues: CASSYGQGNTEAFF. Combining the CDR3 with reference TRBV13 and TRBJ1-1 gives the whole variable domain AAGVIQSPRHLIKEKRETATLKCYPIPRHDTVYWYQQGPGQDPQFLISFYEKMQSDKGSIPDRFSAQQFSDYHSELNMSSLELGDSALYFCASSYGQGNTEAFFGQGTRLTVV.

This clone was found a few times. The chain carries TRBV19 and TRBJ1-2; D remains ambiguous. Trimming cost V 3 bases and J 4 bases, with 9 bases left between them. The CDR3 totals 13 residues. From germline, CDR1 is LNHDA and CDR2 SQIVND (reference sequence). The CDR3, as DNA: TGTGCCAGTAGTATGGAGAGACTCTATGGCTACACCTTC. It is translated as CASSMERLYGYTF.

This clone has more than one count but fewer than ten. The chain carries TRBV11-2 and TRBJ2-2, with a weak D call TRBD2 (7 bases). This CDR3 is built from 17 residues. Germline CDR1 reads SGHAT; CDR2 reads FQNNGV. V shed 5 bases and J shed 2 bases, with 18 bases lying between them. The CDR3 region is CASSPGGGGGNTGELFF. For the CDR3, the DNA is TGTGCCAGCAGCCCCGGGGGAGGCGGGGGCAACACCGGGGAGCTGTTTTTT.

The V call is TRBV6-5, the J call TRBJ1-3, with a tentative D call TRBD1 (5 bases). Trimming stripped 6 bases from V and 4 bases from J, with 16 bases between. CDR3 length: 15 amino acids. CDR1 MNHEY and CDR2 SVGAGI come from the germline V gene. This chain's CDR3 is CASSFTSGPGNTIYF. CDR3 nucleotide sequence: TGTGCCAGCAGCTTCACCTCAGGGCCCGGAAACACCATATATTTT.

The chain carries TRBV5-5 and TRBJ1-2; maybe TRBD1 (5 bases). Germline V gene sequence: CDR1 SGHKS, CDR2 YYEKEE (reference sequence). Trimming pared 0 bases from V and 6 bases from J, leaving 9 bases between. This CDR3 region has 13 residues. As DNA, the CDR3 is TGTGCCAGCAGCTTGGCGGGGGGGAATGGCTACACCTTC. Translated, it gives CASSLAGGNGYTF.

The rearrangement links TRBV7-9 to TRBJ1-6; D uncertain. The CDR3 is 16 residues long. The germline V gene has CDR1 SEHNR and CDR2 FQNEAQ (reference sequence). The V end lost 4 bases, the J end lost 10 bases, and 20 bases lay between the germline ends. The CDR3 protein is CASSSTGPRVSSPLHF. The CDR3 DNA reads as TGTGCCAGCAGCTCAACCGGGCCGAGGGTCTCATCACCCCTCCACTTT.

The chain has TRBV18 and TRBJ2-1, with 13 bases matching TRBD2. The CDR3 has 16 amino acids. Germline CDR1 reads KGHSH; CDR2 reads LQKENI. Losses at the gene ends were 1 base for V and 7 bases for J; bases not matched to a gene: 4. CDR3 sequence: CASSPLGLAGANEQFF. The CDR3 bases are TGTGCCAGCTCACCACTCGGACTAGCGGGAGCTAATGAGCAGTTCTTC. The full variable domain, with the rest looked up from reference TRBV18 and TRBJ2-1, is NAGVMQNPRHLVRRRGQEARLRCSPMKGHSHVYWYRQLPEEGLKFMVYLQKENIIDESGMPKERFSAEFPKEGPSILRIQQVVRGDSAAYFCASSPLGLAGANEQFFGPGTRLTVL.